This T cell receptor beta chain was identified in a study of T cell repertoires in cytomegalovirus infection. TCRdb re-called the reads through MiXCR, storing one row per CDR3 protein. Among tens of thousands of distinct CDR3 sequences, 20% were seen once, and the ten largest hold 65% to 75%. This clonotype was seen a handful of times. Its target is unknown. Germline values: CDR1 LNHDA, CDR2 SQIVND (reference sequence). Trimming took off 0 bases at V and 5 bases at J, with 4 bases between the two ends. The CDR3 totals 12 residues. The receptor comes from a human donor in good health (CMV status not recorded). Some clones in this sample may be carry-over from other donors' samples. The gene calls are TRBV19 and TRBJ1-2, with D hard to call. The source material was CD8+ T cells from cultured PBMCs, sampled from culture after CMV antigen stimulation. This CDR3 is CASSIETYGYTF. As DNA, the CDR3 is TGTGCCAGTAGTATAGAAACGTATGGCTACACCTTC.